This record covers a single T cell receptor (beta chain). Its antigen remains unknown. The CDR3 loop spans 16 amino acids. Trimming left V 5 bases short and J 4 bases short, with 17 bases between. Germline V lookup: CDR1 MNHEY, CDR2 SMNVEV (reference sequence). These data are taken from a study of cytomegalovirus exposure and HLA in healthy donors. Study-level points and caveats: Serostatus for CMV was the only available immune exposure information. Most TCR sequences were uncommon, yet certain public TCRs appeared in many donors. Researchers left out some V segments, among them TRBV6-2 and TRBV6-3, as indistinguishable.

PCR used 60 Vbeta primers and 13 Jbeta primers. Sequencing was performed with immunoSEQ multiplex PCR; in TCRdb, only in-frame clones are kept and a portion is missing. The sample records fewer than 150,000 clones, about 75% being singletons. The chain combines TRBV27 with TRBJ1-4, with TRBD1 as a possible D gene (5 bases). The receptor's source is a man aged 18 to 29 in good health and CMV-seronegative. Sequences were obtained from PBMCs. The CDR3 sequence is CASSPDMGRINEKLFF. CDR3 nucleotide sequence: TGTGCCAGCAGTCCCGACATGGGGCGGATTAATGAAAAACTGTTTTTT.